This T cell receptor (beta chain) was captured in a study of T cell responses to AZD1222 COVID-19 vaccine. Study information: Pooling was applied to second doses at about 4 or about 12 weeks.

The method was immunoSEQ multiplex PCR; TCRdb's version includes in-frame clones alone and lacks a portion of them. The table lists 140,000 or so clones, more than 90% of them singletons. Findings of the study overall: Clonal diversity may have been underestimated, and the donors were mostly white British, with more females than males.

In the case of this clone: The antigen is unknown.

CDR3 size: 12 residues. CDR1 SNHLY and CDR2 FYNNEI come from the germline V gene. V dropped 7 bases and J dropped 9 bases, with 15 bases sitting between them. This chain links TRBV2 with TRBJ1-1; D not certain. Sequenced material: peripheral blood, taken on day 0 of AZD1222 vaccination. The receptor was derived from an adult in good health. Here the CDR3 reads CASKLQSPKAFF. The CDR3 DNA reads as TGTGCCAGCAAGCTGCAGTCTCCCAAAGCTTTCTTT.